What follows are 21 T cell receptor beta chains derived from one specimen sequenced in a study of CD8 T cells in ankylosing spondylitis. TCRdb itself ran the 5' RACE reads through MiXCR, one entry per CDR3 protein. The top ten clones hold 2.6% of a sample with 200,000 to 250,000 distinct CDR3 sequences, roughly a tenth of them seen once. The sequenced material came from blood, either unsorted or a sorted T cell fraction (not recorded which). These receptors were obtained from a male donor with ankylosing spondylitis or in good health (not recorded which).

The chain has TRBV28 and TRBJ2-3; D could derive from TRBD1 or TRBD2 (5 bases each). The CDR3 spans 12 residues. V was clipped by 8 bases and J by 2 bases, with 8 bases between them. Germline CDR1 is MDHEN and CDR2 is SYDVKM. As DNA, the CDR3 is TGTGCCAGCGGGACGAACACAGATACGCAGTATTTT. It specifies CASGTNTDTQYF.

This clonotype was seen many times. V and J are TRBV12-3 or TRBV12-4 and TRBJ2-1; tentatively, D is TRBD2 (5 bases). The CDR3 spans 15 residues. V lost 7 bases and J 0 bases, leaving 13 bases between the germline ends. Written as DNA, the CDR3 is TGTGCCAGCACTGCCCGCGGGCCCTCCTACAATGAGCAGTTCTTC. Translated, it gives CASTARGPSYNEQFF.

This clonotype was recorded many times. The chain employs TRBV20-1 and TRBJ2-2; D unresolved. Trimming stripped 7 bases from V and 0 bases from J, with 9 bases between. The CDR3 sequence is 13 residues long. Germline CDR1 reads DFQATT; CDR2 reads SNEGSKA (reference sequence). The CDR3 DNA is TGCAGTGTTCTCACTTCGAACACCGGGGAGCTGTTTTTT. Residues: CSVLTSNTGELFF.

V and J are TRBV7-9 and TRBJ2-1; TRBD2 matches at 7 bases. This CDR3 has 14 residues. V trimming: 11 bases; J trimming: 7 bases; junction bases outside the gene matches: 14. Germline V gives CDR1 SEHNR, CDR2 FQNEAQ (reference sequence). CDR3 in amino acids: CAVPEAGEGNEQFF. CDR3 nucleotide sequence: TGTGCCGTACCTGAGGCGGGAGAGGGGAATGAGCAGTTCTTC.

This clonotype was recorded at least ten times. The chain joins TRBV6-2 or TRBV6-3 to TRBJ2-1; D not certain. The germline V and J ends were trimmed by 4 bases and 4 bases, with 11 bases remaining between them. Germline assignment: CDR1 MNHEY and CDR2 SVGEGT. The CDR3 spans 14 residues. CDR3 region: CASSSDPRYNEQFF. CDR3 nucleotides: TGTGCCAGCAGTTCAGATCCTCGGTACAATGAGCAGTTCTTC.

This clonotype was detected ten times or more. This sequence joins TRBV5-1 and TRBJ2-7; 9 nucleotides agree with TRBD1. Germline V lookup: CDR1 SGHRS, CDR2 YFSETQ. Losses at the gene ends were 4 bases for V and 4 bases for J; bases not matched to a gene: 6. The CDR3 contains 14 residues. This CDR3 reads CASSEWTGAYEQYF. The CDR3 nucleotides read TGCGCCAGCAGCGAGTGGACAGGGGCATACGAGCAGTACTTC.

This clonotype was recorded at least ten times. V usage is TRBV4-1 and J usage is TRBJ2-3; a weak D match, TRBD2 (6 bases). CDR1 and CDR2 (germline): MGHRA, YSYEKL. The V end was cut by 0 bases, the J end by 2 bases, with 18 bases between. This CDR3 has 18 residues. Written as DNA, the CDR3 is TGCGCCAGCAGCCAAGATCCCACGGGGATAGCGGTCACAGATACGCAGTATTTT. It codes for CASSQDPTGIAVTDTQYF.

Ten or more counts support this clonotype. This chain connects TRBV7-2 to TRBJ2-3, with D hard to call. CDR1 and CDR2 from the germline V gene are SGHTA and FQGNSA. The CDR3 is 15 residues long. V lost 2 bases, J lost 2 bases, and 11 bases lay in between. This CDR3 is CASSLHGSLTDTQYF. The CDR3 region has the DNA TGTGCCAGCAGCTTACACGGGTCTCTCACAGATACGCAGTATTTT.

Many counts were recorded for this clonotype. The genes are TRBV7-6 and TRBJ2-5; TRBD2 agrees at 8 bases. V lost 7 bases, J lost 2 bases, and 6 bases stayed unmatched. The CDR3 runs 14 residues. The germline gives CDR1 SGHVS, CDR2 FNYEAQ. The CDR3 region has the DNA TGTGCCAGCACTTCCGGGGGGGAGCAAGAGACCCAGTACTTC. This translates into CASTSGGEQETQYF.

V and J are TRBV20-1 and TRBJ1-1; D may be TRBD1 (5 bases). The CDR3 sequence is 14 residues long. Germline values: CDR1 DFQATT, CDR2 SNEGSKA (reference sequence). With 3 bases removed from V and 2 bases from J, the gap between germline ends came to 13 bases. The CDR3 region is CSASRGTLNTEAFF. The CDR3 nucleotides are TGCAGTGCTAGTCGCGGGACCCTTAACACTGAAGCTTTCTTT.

This clonotype came up a few times. This chain joins TRBV10-1 and TRBJ2-3, with D unclear. The CDR3 runs 16 residues. V was cut by 0 bases and J by 0 bases, with 10 bases left in between. CDR1 WNHNN and CDR2 SYGVQD come from the germline V gene (reference sequence). The CDR3 nucleotides are TGCGCCAGCAGTGAGTCGAAAGGGAAGAGCACAGATACGCAGTATTTT. Translated, it gives CASSESKGKSTDTQYF.

This clonotype was seen repeatedly, ten times or more. This sequence joins TRBV5-1 and TRBJ2-3; 8 bases agree with TRBD2. CDR1 SGHRS and CDR2 YFSETQ come from the germline V gene. V lost 4 bases and J lost 6; bases outside the gene matches: 13. The CDR3 covers 16 residues. CDR3 nucleotide sequence: TGCGCCAGCAGCGTCGGAGGAGCGGGAGTGGGGGATACGCAGTATTTT. It specifies CASSVGGAGVGDTQYF.

V usage is TRBV3-1 and J usage is TRBJ2-7; D is unclear. V lost 1 base, J lost 6 bases, and 7 bases lay in between. Germline V CDR1 and CDR2: LGHDT, YNNKEL (reference sequence). This CDR3 is built from 12 residues. The CDR3 protein is CASSQGTLEQYF. CDR3 bases: TGTGCCAGCAGCCAAGGCACCCTCGAGCAGTACTTC.

The rearrangement joins TRBV7-2 to TRBJ2-7; no firm D call. The CDR3 is made up of 13 amino acids. Germline V CDR1 and CDR2: SGHTA, FQGNSA. The germline V and J ends were trimmed by 5 bases and 5 bases, with 13 bases remaining between them. Here the CDR3 reads CASSPGSYNEQYF. CDR3 coding DNA: TGTGCCAGCAGCCCCGGGTCATACAACGAGCAGTACTTC.

V usage is TRBV25-1 and J usage is TRBJ2-3; 16 bases are shared with TRBD2. Germline V lookup: CDR1 MGHDK, CDR2 SYGVNS. The CDR3 covers 17 residues. The V gene end was trimmed by 3 bases and the J gene end by 6 bases; junction bases not matched to a gene: 6. The CDR3 region has the DNA TGTGCCAGCAGTGAGGGACTAGCGGGAGGGCCCGGGGATACGCAGTATTTT. Translated, it gives CASSEGLAGGPGDTQYF.

There are many counts of this clonotype. The chain combines TRBV4-2 with TRBJ2-7; TRBD2 matches at 10 bases. Germline CDR1 reads LGHNA; CDR2 reads YNFKEQ. This CDR3 region has 17 residues. J lost 2 bases, V lost 4 bases, and 11 bases had no gene match. CDR3 loop: CASSLQVAGGETYEQYF. The CDR3 coding sequence is TGTGCCAGCAGCCTTCAAGTAGCGGGGGGTGAGACCTACGAGCAGTACTTC.

The chain carries TRBV11-2 and TRBJ2-1; no clear D gene. CDR1 and CDR2 from the germline V gene are SGHAT and FQNNGV. The CDR3 extends over 16 amino acids. Trimming took 11 bases from V and 7 from J, leaving 27 bases between them. CDR3 in DNA: TGTGCCGAGGCCCGTCAGAGTGCCGGGCTGGGGAATGAGCAGTTCTTC. Protein: CAEARQSAGLGNEQFF. The full variable domain, rest sourced from reference TRBV11-2 and TRBJ2-1, is EAGVAQSPRYKIIEKRQSVAFWCNPISGHATLYWYQQILGQGPKLLIQFQNNGVVDDSQLPKDRFSAERLKGVDSTLKIQPAKLEDSAVYLCAEARQSAGLGNEQFFGPGTRLTVL.

This clonotype was seen at least ten times. This chain uses TRBV20-1 with TRBJ2-3; 10 bases are shared with TRBD1. This CDR3 is built from 14 residues. The junction had 6 bases not matched to a gene; V was cut back by 5 bases and J by 4 bases. From germline, CDR1 is DFQATT and CDR2 SNEGSKA (reference sequence). The CDR3 region is CSASTGGWPDTQYF. The CDR3 bases are TGCAGTGCTTCGACAGGGGGCTGGCCAGATACGCAGTATTTT.

This clonotype was found a few times. CDR3 loop: CSARSSQGSGANVLTF. CDR3 in DNA: TGCAGTGCTAGATCCTCTCAGGGTTCTGGGGCCAACGTCCTGACTTTC. This rearrangement joins TRBV20-1 to TRBJ2-6; D might be TRBD1 (5 bases). Germline CDR1 and CDR2: DFQATT and SNEGSKA (reference sequence). There are 16 residues in the CDR3. The V end lost 2 bases, the J end lost 1 base, and 12 bases lay between the germline ends.

This clonotype appeared many times. The chain uses TRBV6-1 and TRBJ1-2; possible D gene TRBD1, 5 bases. Germline CDR1 MNHNS, CDR2 SASEGT. The CDR3 consists of 13 residues. Trimming shortened V by 8 bases and J by 8 bases, and 18 bases separated the two germline ends. CDR3 sequence reads: CASRTGRLVGYTF. The DNA for the CDR3 is TGTGCCAGCCGTACGGGACGGCTTGTGGGCTACACCTTC.

At least ten counts were recorded for this clonotype. This rearrangement joins TRBV5-1 to TRBJ1-1; D uncertain. This CDR3 has 14 residues. The germline V and J ends were trimmed by 0 bases and 6 bases, with 12 bases remaining between them. CDR1 and CDR2 from the germline V gene are SGHRS and YFSETQ. CDR3 loop: CASSLEMAQAEAFF. The CDR3 DNA reads TGCGCCAGCAGCTTGGAAATGGCGCAAGCTGAAGCTTTCTTT.